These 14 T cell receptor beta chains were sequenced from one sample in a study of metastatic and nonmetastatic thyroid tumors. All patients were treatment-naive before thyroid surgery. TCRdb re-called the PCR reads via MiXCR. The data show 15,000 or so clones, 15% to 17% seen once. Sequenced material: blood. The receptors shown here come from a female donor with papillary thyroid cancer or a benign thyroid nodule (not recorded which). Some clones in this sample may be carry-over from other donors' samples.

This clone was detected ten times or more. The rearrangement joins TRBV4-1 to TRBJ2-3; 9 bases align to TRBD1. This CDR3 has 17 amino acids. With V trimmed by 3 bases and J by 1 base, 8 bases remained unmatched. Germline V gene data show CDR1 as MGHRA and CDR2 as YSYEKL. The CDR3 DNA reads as TGCGCCAGCAGCCAGGTGCAACAGGGGGCAGGCACAGATACGCAGTATTTT. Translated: CASSQVQQGAGTDTQYF.

CDR3 in amino acids: CASSLGQGASPLHF. In nucleotides, the CDR3 is TGTGCCAGCAGTCTTGGACAGGGGGCTTCACCCCTCCACTTT. The chain is built from TRBV11-2 and TRBJ1-6; 11 bases match TRBD1. V shed 6 bases and J 9 bases; nucleotides not matched to a gene: 4. The V gene's germline CDR1 is SGHAT and CDR2 FQNNGV. The CDR3 loop spans 14 amino acids.

The CDR3 DNA reads as TGCGCCAGCAGCCCCGACAGGGTTTCGGCCAACTATGGCTACACCTTC. Protein: CASSPDRVSANYGYTF. J is TRBJ1-2 and V is TRBV5-1; 7 bases line up with TRBD1. Trimming cost V 4 bases and J 2 bases; bases outside gene matches: 11. The CDR3 has 16 residues. CDR1 and CDR2 (germline): SGHRS, YFSETQ.

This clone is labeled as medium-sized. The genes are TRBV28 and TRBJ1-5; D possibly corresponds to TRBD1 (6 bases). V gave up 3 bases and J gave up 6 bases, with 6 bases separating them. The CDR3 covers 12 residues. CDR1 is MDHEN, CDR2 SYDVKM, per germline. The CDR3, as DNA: TGTGCCAGCAGTTTGGGGGCTCAGCCCCAGCATTTT. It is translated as CASSLGAQPQHF.

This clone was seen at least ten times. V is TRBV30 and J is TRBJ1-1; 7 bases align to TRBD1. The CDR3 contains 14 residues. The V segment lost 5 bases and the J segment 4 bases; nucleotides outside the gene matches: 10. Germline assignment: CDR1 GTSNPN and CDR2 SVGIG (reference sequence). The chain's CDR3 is CAWGIQGRVTEAFF. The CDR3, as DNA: TGTGCCTGGGGTATACAGGGGAGGGTCACTGAAGCTTTCTTT.

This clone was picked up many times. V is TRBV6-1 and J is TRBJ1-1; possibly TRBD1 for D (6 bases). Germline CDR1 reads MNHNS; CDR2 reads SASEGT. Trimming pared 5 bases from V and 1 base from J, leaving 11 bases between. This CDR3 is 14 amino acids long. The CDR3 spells CASSSDSANTEAFF. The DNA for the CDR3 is TGTGCCAGCAGTTCGGACAGCGCGAACACTGAAGCTTTCTTT.

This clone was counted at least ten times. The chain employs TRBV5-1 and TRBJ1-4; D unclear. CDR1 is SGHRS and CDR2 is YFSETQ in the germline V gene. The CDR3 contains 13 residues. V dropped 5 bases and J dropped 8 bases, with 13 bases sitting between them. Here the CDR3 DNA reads TGCGCCAGCAGGAGAGACGGAGAAGAAAAACTGTTTTTT. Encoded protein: CASRRDGEEKLFF.

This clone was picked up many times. DNA of the CDR3: TGTGCCAGCAGTGAGCAGAGTTATAATGAAAAACTGTTTTTT. As protein: CASSEQSYNEKLFF. J is TRBJ1-4 and V is TRBV6-1, with no clear D. The CDR3 loop spans 14 amino acids. V lost 3 bases and J 4 bases, leaving 9 bases between the germline ends. From germline, CDR1 is MNHNS and CDR2 SASEGT.

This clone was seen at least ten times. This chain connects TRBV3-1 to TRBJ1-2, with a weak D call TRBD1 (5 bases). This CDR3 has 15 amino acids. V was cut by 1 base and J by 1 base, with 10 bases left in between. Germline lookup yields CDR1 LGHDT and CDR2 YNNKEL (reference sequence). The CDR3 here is CASSQAAGLNYGYTF. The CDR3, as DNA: TGTGCCAGCAGCCAAGCGGCAGGGCTTAACTATGGCTACACCTTC.

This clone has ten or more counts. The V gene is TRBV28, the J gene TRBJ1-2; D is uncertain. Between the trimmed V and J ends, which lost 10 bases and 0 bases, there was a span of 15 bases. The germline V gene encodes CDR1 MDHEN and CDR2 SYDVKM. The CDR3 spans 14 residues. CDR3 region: CATTAQVANYGYTF. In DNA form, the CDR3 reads TGTGCCACCACTGCCCAGGTAGCTAACTATGGCTACACCTTC.

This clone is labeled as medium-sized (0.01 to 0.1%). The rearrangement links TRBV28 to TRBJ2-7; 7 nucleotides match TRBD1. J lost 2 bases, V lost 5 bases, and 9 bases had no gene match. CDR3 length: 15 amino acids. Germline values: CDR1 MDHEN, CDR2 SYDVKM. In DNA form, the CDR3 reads TGTGCCAGCAGTATTACCTCCACAGGGGCCTACGAGCAGTACTTC. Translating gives CASSITSTGAYEQYF.

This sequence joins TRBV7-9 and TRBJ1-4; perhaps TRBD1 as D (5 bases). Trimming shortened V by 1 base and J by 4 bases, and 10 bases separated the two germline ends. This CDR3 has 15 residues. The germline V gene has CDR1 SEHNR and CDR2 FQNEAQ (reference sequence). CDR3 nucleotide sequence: TGTGCCAGCAGCTTAGGAGCGGACAATAATGAAAAACTGTTTTTT. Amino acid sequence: CASSLGADNNEKLFF.

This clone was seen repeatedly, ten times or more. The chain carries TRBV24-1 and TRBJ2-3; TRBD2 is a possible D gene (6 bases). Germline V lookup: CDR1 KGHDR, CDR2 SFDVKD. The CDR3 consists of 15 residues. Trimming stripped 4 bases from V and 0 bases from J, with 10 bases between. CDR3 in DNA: TGTGCCACCAGTGAGGTGGAGGGGAGCACAGATACGCAGTATTTT. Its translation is CATSEVEGSTDTQYF.

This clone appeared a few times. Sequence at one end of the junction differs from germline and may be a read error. CDR3 DNA sequence: TGTGCCAGCAGCTTCTACAGGGGGCAAGGCGGGGGGCTGTTTTTT. As protein: CASSFYRGQGGGLFF. This chain links TRBV12-3 or TRBV12-4 with TRBJ2-2; 9 bases are a match to TRBD1. The CDR3 runs to 15 residues.